Sequencing of this TCR beta chain was carried out in a study of control samples from healthy donors and cancer patients. On this clone: The sample has other DNA sequences that encode this CDR3 too.

Method: immunoSEQ multiplex PCR; TCRdb's copy keeps in-frame clones and lacks some. This table holds about 230,000 clones, roughly 82% found once. This CDR3 region has 12 residues. The V end lost 3 bases, the J end lost 3 bases, and 7 bases lay between the germline ends. The germline CDR1 and CDR2 sequences are SQVTM and ANQGSEA. Source material: PBMCs. This receptor was obtained from a woman aged 60-75 years with lung cancer. The chain joins TRBV29-1 to TRBJ2-3, with D uncertain. The CDR3, as DNA: TGCAGCGTTGACACGGGTACAGATACGCAGTATTTT. Protein sequence: CSVDTGTDTQYF.